One T cell receptor beta chain is described in this entry. Its matching antigen is unknown. This sample was taken from a study of cytomegalovirus exposure and HLA in healthy donors. Here immunoSEQ multiplex PCR was the method, and the copy in TCRdb shows in-frame clones only, minus some. Of approximately 140,000 clones listed, around 87% are singletons. Findings and caveats of the study: The classifier was said to identify cytomegalovirus status with high specificity and sensitivity.

CDR3 length equals 13 residues. V shed 5 bases, J shed 5 bases, and the junction held 4 bases outside the gene matches. Germline V lookup: CDR1 SGHVS, CDR2 FNYEAQ. From the roughly 120-subject validation cohort, which was separate from the approximately 720-subject first cohort, the donors were drawn. V gene TRBV7-6 combines with J gene TRBJ2-5; 8 nucleotides line up with TRBD1. This receptor was identified in a man younger than 30 in good health and CMV-seropositive. Sequenced material: PBMCs. Here the CDR3 reads CASSKDREETQYF. The CDR3, as DNA: TGTGCCAGCAGCAAGGACAGGGAGGAGACCCAGTACTTC.